Sequencing of this T cell receptor beta chain was carried out in a study of CD8 T cells in ankylosing spondylitis. Overall study results and limits: A subset of motif variants has previously been described in the synovial fluid and blood of reactive arthritis. Disease-linked clones had a CD8+ phenotype and relatively low frequency in peripheral blood. Reported data indicate significant enrichment of disease-linked clones within matched ankylosing spondylitis synovial fluid.

CDR1 is DFQATT and CDR2 is SNEGSKA in the germline V gene (reference sequence). This CDR3 has 15 amino acids. After removal of 4 bases from V and 5 bases from J, the junction contained 12 bases not matched to a gene. This clonotype was observed many times. Its target is unknown. TCRdb re-analysed the 5' RACE reads in MiXCR, keeping a single row per CDR3 protein. Of 200,000 to 300,000 distinct CDR3 sequences in the sample, roughly a quarter are singletons; the top ten hold over 0.55%. This chain connects TRBV20-1 to TRBJ2-5, with 8 bases matching TRBD2. The TCR sequence derives from a male donor with ankylosing spondylitis or in good health (not recorded which). Sample: blood, either unsorted or a sorted T cell fraction (not recorded which). The CDR3 nucleotides read TGCAGTGCTATGTTTTTTTTGTCTAGCGGGGAGACCCAGTACTTC. This codes for CSAMFFLSSGETQYF.